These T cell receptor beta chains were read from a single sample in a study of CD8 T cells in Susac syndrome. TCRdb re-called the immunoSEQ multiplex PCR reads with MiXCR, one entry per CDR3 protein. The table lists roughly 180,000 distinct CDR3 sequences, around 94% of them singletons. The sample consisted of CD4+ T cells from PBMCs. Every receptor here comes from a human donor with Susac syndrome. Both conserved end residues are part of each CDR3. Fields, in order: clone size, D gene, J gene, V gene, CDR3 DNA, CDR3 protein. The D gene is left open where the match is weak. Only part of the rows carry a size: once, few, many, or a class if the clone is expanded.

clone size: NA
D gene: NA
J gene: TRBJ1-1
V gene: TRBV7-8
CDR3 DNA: TGTGCCAGCAGCCTCCTGGACATTGAAGCTTTCTTT
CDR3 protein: CASSLLDIEAFF

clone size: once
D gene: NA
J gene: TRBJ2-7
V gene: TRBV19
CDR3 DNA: TGTGCCAGTAGTATTCACCGACAGAGCTCCTCCTACGAGCAGTACTTC
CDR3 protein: CASSIHRQSSSYEQYF

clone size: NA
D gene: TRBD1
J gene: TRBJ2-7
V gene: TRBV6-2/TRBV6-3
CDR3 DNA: TGTGCCAGCAGAAACTCCGGGACAGGGATCCACGAGCAGTACTTC
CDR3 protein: CASRNSGTGIHEQYF

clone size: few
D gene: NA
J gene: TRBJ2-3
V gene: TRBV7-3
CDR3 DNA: TGTGCCAGCAGCTCCGGACCAGATACGCAGTATTTT
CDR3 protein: CASSSGPDTQYF

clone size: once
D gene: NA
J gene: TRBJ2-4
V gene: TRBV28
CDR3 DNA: TGTGCCAGCAGTTTATGCTGGGGTTTAGCCAAAAACATTCAGTACTTC
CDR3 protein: CASSLCWGLAKNIQYF

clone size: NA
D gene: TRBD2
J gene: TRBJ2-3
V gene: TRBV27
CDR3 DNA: TGTGCCAGCAGTAGCGGGAGTCGTACAGATACGCAGTATTTT
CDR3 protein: CASSSGSRTDTQYF

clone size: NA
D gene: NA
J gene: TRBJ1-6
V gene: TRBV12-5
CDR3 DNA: TGTGCTAGTGGTTTAGAATCAGGGTCACCCCTCCACTTT
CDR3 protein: CASGLESGSPLHF

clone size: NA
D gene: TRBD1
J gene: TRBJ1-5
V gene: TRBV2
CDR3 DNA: TGTGCCAGTGGGGGACAGCGGAGCAATCAGCCCCAGCATTTT
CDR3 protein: CASGGQRSNQPQHF

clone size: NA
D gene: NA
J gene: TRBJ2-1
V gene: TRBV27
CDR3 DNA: TGTGCCAGCAGACGGCTAGCCGCCAACAATGAGCAGTTCTTC
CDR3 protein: CASRRLAANNEQFF

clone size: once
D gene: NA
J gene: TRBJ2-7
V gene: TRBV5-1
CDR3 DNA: TGCGCCAGCAGCTCGTCGACGGTGAACTACGAGCAGTACTTC
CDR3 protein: CASSSSTVNYEQYF

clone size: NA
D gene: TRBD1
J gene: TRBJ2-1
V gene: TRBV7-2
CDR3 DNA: TGTGCCAGCAGCCCCGGGACAGCCAACAATGAGCAGTTCTTC
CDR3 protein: CASSPGTANNEQFF

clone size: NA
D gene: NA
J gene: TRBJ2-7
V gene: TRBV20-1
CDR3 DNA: TGCAGTGCTAGATTAGGGGGGGCTTCCTACGAGCAGTACTTC
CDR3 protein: CSARLGGASYEQYF

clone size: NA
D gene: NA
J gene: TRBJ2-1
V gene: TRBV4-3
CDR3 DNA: TGCGCCAGCAGCCAAGATCTGGTGACCCACAATGAGCAGTTCTTC
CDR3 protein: CASSQDLVTHNEQFF

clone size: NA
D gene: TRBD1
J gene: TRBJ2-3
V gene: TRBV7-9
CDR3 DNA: TGTGCCAGCACCCCAGGGGGAAGCACAGATACGCAGTATTTT
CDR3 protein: CASTPGGSTDTQYF

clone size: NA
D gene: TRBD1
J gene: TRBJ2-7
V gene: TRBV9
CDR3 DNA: TGTGCCAGCAGCGTAGCCGGGGACAGGGGCTACGAGCAGTACTTC
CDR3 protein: CASSVAGDRGYEQYF

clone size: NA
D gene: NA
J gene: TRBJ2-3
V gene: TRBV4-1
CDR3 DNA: TGCGCCAGCAGCCAAGGGAGCGGGAGCACAGATACGCAGTATTTT
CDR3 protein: CASSQGSGSTDTQYF

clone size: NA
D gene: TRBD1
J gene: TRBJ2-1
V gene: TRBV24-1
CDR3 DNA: TGTGCCACCAGTGATGTTCCCGGGACAGGGGATCTCAATGAGCAGTTCTTC
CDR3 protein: CATSDVPGTGDLNEQFF

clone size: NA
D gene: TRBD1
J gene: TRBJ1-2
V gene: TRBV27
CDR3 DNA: TGTGCCAGCAGCAACCACAGGGGTAGCTATGGCTACACCTTC
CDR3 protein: CASSNHRGSYGYTF

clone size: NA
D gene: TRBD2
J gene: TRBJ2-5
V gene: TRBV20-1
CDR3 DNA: TGCAGTGCTAGCGGGGCGGGGGGACAAGAGACCCAGTACTTC
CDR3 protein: CSASGAGGQETQYF

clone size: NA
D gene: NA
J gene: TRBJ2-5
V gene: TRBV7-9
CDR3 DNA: TGTGCCAGCAGCTTAGAAGGGAAGCAAGAGACCCAGTACTTC
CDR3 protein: CASSLEGKQETQYF

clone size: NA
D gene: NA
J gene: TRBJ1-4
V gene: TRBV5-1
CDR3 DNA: TGCGCCAGCAGCTTGGAAGGCAGGGGAAATGAAAAACTGTTTTTT
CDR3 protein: CASSLEGRGNEKLFF

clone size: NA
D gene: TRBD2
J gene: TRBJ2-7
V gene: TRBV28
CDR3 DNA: TGTGCCAGCAGTTTAGCGGGAGGTACCTCCTACGAGCAGTACTTC
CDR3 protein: CASSLAGGTSYEQYF

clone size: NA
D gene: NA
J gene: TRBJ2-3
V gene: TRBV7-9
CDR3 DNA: TGTGCCAGCAGTCACACCGGGACTCACACAGATACGCAGTATTTT
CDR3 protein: CASSHTGTHTDTQYF

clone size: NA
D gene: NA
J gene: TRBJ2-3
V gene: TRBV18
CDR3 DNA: TGTGCCAGCTCACTTGCCTCCGGGATAAGAACCTACACAGATACGCAGTATTTT
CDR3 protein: CASSLASGIRTYTDTQYF

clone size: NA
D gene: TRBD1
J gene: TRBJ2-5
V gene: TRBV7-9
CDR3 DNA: TGTGCCAGCAGCGCCGGGACAGCCTCAGAGACCCAGTACTTC
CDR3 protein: CASSAGTASETQYF

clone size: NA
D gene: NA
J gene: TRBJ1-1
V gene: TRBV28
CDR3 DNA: TGTGCCAGCAGTTTAGTCACCAGAGCTGAAGCTTTCTTT
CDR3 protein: CASSLVTRAEAFF

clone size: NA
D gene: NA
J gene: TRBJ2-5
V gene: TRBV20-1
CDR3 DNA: TGCAGTGCTAGAATAGCGGCCCAAGAGACCCAGTACTTC
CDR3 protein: CSARIAAQETQYF

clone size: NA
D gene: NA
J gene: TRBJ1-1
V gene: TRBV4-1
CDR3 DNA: TGCGCCAGCAGCCCCACAGACGTGAACACTGAAGCTTTCTTT
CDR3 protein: CASSPTDVNTEAFF

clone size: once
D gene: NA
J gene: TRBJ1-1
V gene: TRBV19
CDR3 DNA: TGTGCCAGTAGTTCCCAAACAGGGAGAACTGAAGCTTTCTTT
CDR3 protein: CASSSQTGRTEAFF

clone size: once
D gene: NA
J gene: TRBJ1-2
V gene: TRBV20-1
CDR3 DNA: TGCAGTGCTAGAGATACAAGGGGCGCGGGTGGCTACACCTTC
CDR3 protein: CSARDTRGAGGYTF

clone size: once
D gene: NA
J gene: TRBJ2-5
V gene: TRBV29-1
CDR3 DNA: TGCAGCGTCGCTGGTAGGCAGGGTGTGAAGACCCAGTACTTC
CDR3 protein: CSVAGRQGVKTQYF

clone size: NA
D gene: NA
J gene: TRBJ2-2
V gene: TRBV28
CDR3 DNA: TGTGCCACTACGAACCGTGGACGTCATACCGGGGAGCTGTTTTTT
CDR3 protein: CATTNRGRHTGELFF

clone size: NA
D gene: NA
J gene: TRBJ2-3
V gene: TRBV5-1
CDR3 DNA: TGCGCCAGCAGCGGAGGAACCACAGATACGCAGTATTTT
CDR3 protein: CASSGGTTDTQYF

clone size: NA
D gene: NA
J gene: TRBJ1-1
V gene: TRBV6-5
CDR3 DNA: TGTGCCAGCACCCGGAGGTCGAACACTGAAGCTTTCTTT
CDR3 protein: CASTRRSNTEAFF

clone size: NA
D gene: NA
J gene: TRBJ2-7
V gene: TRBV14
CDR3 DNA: TGTGCCAGCAGCCCCCTGGCGGGCGAGCAGTACTTC
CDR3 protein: CASSPLAGEQYF

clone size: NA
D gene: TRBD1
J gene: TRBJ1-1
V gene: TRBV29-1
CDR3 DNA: TGCAGCGTTGAAGAACAGGGGGGAACTGAAGCTTTCTTT
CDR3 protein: CSVEEQGGTEAFF

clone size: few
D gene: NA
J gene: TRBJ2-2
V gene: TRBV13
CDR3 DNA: TGTGCCAGCAGCTCCTTCACCGGGGAGCTGTTTTTT
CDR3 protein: CASSSFTGELFF

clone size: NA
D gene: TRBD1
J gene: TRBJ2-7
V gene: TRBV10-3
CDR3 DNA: TGTGCCATCACACAGGGGGTAGAGGAGCAGTACTTC
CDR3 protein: CAITQGVEEQYF

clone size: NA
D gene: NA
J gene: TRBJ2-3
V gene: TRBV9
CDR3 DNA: TGTGCCAGCAGCGTAGGTATTTGGGATACGCAGTATTTT
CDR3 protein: CASSVGIWDTQYF

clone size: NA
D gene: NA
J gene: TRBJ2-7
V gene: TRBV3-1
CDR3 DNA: TGTGCCAGCAGCCAAGTGAACGAGCAGTACTTC
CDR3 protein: CASSQVNEQYF

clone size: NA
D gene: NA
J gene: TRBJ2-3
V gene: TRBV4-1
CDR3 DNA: TGCGCCAGCAGCCAACCTAGACAATTTAATACGCAGTATTTT
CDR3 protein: CASSQPRQFNTQYF

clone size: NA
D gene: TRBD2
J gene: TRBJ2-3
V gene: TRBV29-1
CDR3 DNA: TGCAGCGTTGACCTTAGCGGGAGGGCCACAGATACGCAGTATTTT
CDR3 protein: CSVDLSGRATDTQYF

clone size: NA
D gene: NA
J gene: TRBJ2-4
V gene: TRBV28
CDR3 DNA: TGTGCCAGCAGCCCCACCCGGACATTTCCGGACATTCAGTACTTC
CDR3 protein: CASSPTRTFPDIQYF

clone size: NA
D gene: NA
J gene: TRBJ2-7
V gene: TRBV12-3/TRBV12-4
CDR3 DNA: TGTGCCTCCGCGCTAGTCGGTGCCGAGCAGTACTTC
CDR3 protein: CASALVGAEQYF

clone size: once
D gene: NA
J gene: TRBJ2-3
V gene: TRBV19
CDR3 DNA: TGTGCCAGTAGTCCCCGCCCAGGGGTGGATACGCAGTATTTT
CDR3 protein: CASSPRPGVDTQYF

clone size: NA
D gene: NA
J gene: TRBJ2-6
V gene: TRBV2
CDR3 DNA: TGTGCCAGCAGTGAAGGGTGGAGCTCTGGGGCCAACGTCCTGACTTTC
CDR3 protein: CASSEGWSSGANVLTF

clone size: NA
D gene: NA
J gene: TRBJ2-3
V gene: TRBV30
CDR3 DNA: TGTGCCTGGAAGTTCCGGGGCTGGTCGTATTTT
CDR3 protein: CAWKFRGWSYF

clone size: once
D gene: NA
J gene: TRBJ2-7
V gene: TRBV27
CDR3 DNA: TGTGCCAGCAGTTTATCACCAGGGTCATCCTACGAGCAGTACTTC
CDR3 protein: CASSLSPGSSYEQYF